These 10 T cell receptor beta chains share one sample of origin, sequenced in a study of Graves' ophthalmopathy and Graves' hyperthyroidism. RNA transcripts provided the template for amplifying TCR beta CDR3 regions. First-round RT-PCR employed HTBI primers, with a second-round multiplex PCR after it. TCRdb called the multiplex PCR reads again in MiXCR, with one record for every CDR3 protein. The table includes nearly 400,000 distinct CDR3 sequences, approximately 20% detected once. The sequenced sample consisted of peripheral blood. These receptors came from a woman aged 18-29 years with Graves' ophthalmopathy.

Ten or more counts support this clonotype. The chain is built from TRBV20-1 and TRBJ2-5; TRBD2 is a possible D gene (6 bases). CDR3 length: 12 amino acids. V was clipped by 2 bases and J by 5 bases, with 9 bases between them. Germline values: CDR1 DFQATT, CDR2 SNEGSKA (reference sequence). CDR3 residues: CSARTSYETQYF. CDR3 DNA: TGCAGTGCTAGAACTAGCTACGAGACCCAGTACTTC.

This clonotype was seen many times. An end of the junction differs from the germline gene, which may be a read error. The chain joins TRBV12-3 or TRBV12-4 to TRBJ1-2; the D gene is possibly TRBD1 (5 bases). CDR3 length equals 14 residues. CDR3 sequence (DNA): TGTGCCAGCAGTTTAGGGACAAATAACTATGACTACACCTTC. The encoded protein is CASSLGTNNYDYTF.

The chain employs TRBV7-8 and TRBJ2-5, with D maybe TRBD1 (6 bases). The germline V gene encodes CDR1 SGHVS and CDR2 FQNEAQ. This CDR3 contains 16 residues. V dropped 5 bases and J dropped 0 bases, with 16 bases sitting between them. The CDR3 sequence is CASSPRQDSYQETQYF. The DNA for the CDR3 is TGTGCCAGCAGCCCCAGACAGGACTCGTACCAAGAGACCCAGTACTTC.

This clonotype has at least ten counts. CDR3 DNA sequence: TGTGCCAGCCAGGGGGGGGACACCGGGGAGCTGTTTTTT. It codes for CASQGGDTGELFF. The rearrangement joins TRBV6-1 to TRBJ2-2; D possibly matches TRBD1 or TRBD2 (7 bases each). Trimming took off 8 bases at V and 3 bases at J, with 10 bases between the two ends. Germline loops: CDR1 MNHNS, CDR2 SASEGT. This CDR3 spans 13 amino acids.

The V call is TRBV15, the J call TRBJ2-7; D gene unclear. The CDR3 has 15 residues. The ends were cut back, 3 bases at V and 5 bases at J, with 17 bases in the middle. CDR1 and CDR2 (germline): LNHNV, YYDKDF (reference sequence). The CDR3 loop is CATSSSMFWWDEQYF. The CDR3 coding sequence is TGTGCCACCAGCAGCTCGATGTTTTGGTGGGACGAGCAGTACTTC.

This clonotype was counted at least ten times. The chain is built from TRBV20-1 and TRBJ1-5, with 7 bases matching TRBD1. CDR1 and CDR2 (germline): DFQATT, SNEGSKA (reference sequence). V was pared by 5 bases and J by 0 bases, with 10 bases of the junction left unmatched. The CDR3 runs to 16 residues. The CDR3 spells CSADRALPYSNQPQHF. CDR3 nucleotides: TGCAGTGCTGACAGGGCGCTCCCTTATAGCAATCAGCCCCAGCATTTT.

This clonotype was counted many times. The chain links TRBV10-3 to TRBJ1-5, with TRBD1 matching over 9 bases. Per germline, CDR1 ENHRY and CDR2 SYGVKD. V lost 4 bases and J lost 3; bases outside the gene matches: 10. This CDR3 contains 17 residues. CDR3 sequence reads: CAISGPPDRGLNQPQHF. CDR3 in DNA: TGTGCCATCAGTGGTCCCCCGGACAGGGGCCTCAATCAGCCCCAGCATTTT.

This clonotype was counted ten times or more. The chain has TRBV11-2 and TRBJ2-7, with D tentatively TRBD2 (5 bases). V was cut by 5 bases and J by 9 bases, with 14 bases left in between. CDR1 is SGHAT and CDR2 is FQNNGV in the germline V gene. The CDR3 contains 12 residues. CDR3 region: CASSPGASRQYF. CDR3 sequence (DNA): TGTGCCAGCAGCCCAGGTGCTAGCCGGCAGTACTTC.

This clonotype appeared many times. The genes are TRBV6-2 or TRBV6-3 and TRBJ1-1; possible D gene TRBD1, 5 bases. The V gene's germline CDR1 is MNHEY and CDR2 SVGEGT. This CDR3 contains 17 residues. V lost 5 bases and J lost 5, with 24 bases in between. CDR3 bases: TGTGCCAGCAGTCCGACCGTGGGAGGGGCACAGGTAACTGAAGCTTTCTTT. It encodes CASSPTVGGAQVTEAFF.

Many counts were recorded for this clonotype. The rearrangement uses TRBV4-1 and TRBJ1-1; perhaps TRBD1 as D (5 bases). V was clipped by 6 bases and J by 3 bases, with 17 bases between them. The CDR3 extends over 15 amino acids. CDR1 and CDR2 from the germline V gene are MGHRA and YSYEKL. The CDR3 DNA follows: TGCGCCAGCAGGGAACGGGATGTGGGGGACACTGAAGCTTTCTTT. It codes for CASRERDVGDTEAFF.